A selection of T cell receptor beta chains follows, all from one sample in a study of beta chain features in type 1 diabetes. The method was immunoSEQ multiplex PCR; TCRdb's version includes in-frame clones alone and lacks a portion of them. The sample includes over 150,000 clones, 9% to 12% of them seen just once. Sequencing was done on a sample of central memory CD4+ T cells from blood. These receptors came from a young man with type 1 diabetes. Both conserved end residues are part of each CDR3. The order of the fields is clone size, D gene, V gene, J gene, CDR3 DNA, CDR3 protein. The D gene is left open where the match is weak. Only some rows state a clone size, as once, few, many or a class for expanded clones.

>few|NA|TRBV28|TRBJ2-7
TGTGCCAGCAGTCGGACTCAGACCTACGAGCAGTACTTC
CASSRTQTYEQYF
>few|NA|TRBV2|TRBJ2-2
TGTGCCAGCAAACAGGTTACATCCGGGGAGCTGTTTTTT
CASKQVTSGELFF
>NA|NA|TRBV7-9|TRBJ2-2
TGTGCCAGCAGCTTAGTTCGAGACACCGGGGAGCTGTTTTTT
CASSLVRDTGELFF
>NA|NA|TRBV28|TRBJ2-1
TGTGCCAGCAGGTCAAGAGGTGAGCAGTTCTTC
CASRSRGEQFF
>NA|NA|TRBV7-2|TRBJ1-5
TGTGCCAGCAGCTTAGTAGGGGGTGGCGGCAATCAGCCCCAGCATTTT
CASSLVGGGGNQPQHF
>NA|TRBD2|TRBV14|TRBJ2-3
TGTGCCAGCAGCCACCGACTAGCTGGTTACGTATCCACAGATACGCAGTATTTT
CASSHRLAGYVSTDTQYF
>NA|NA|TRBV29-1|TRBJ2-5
TGCAGCGTGTCTATATCTAGAGAGACCCAGTACTTC
CSVSISRETQYF
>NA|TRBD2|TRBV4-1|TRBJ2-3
TGCGCCAGCAGCCAAGAGGGACTAGCGGGAGGACTCACAGATACGCAGTATTTT
CASSQEGLAGGLTDTQYF
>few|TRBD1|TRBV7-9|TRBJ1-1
TGTGCCAGCAGCTTAGCTACAGGGGAAAAAGCTTTCTTT
CASSLATGEKAFF
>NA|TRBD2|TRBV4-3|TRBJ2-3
TGCGCCAGCAGCCAAGAGGGGCCACGAGCGGGAGACACAGATACGCAGTATTTT
CASSQEGPRAGDTDTQYF
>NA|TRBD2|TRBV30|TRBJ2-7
TGTGCCTGGAGACATGGACTAGCGGGAGGGCCTGTTTGGTACTTC
CAWRHGLAGGPVWYF
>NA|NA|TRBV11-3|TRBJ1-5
TGTGCCAGCAGCTTGCGTCAGCCCCAGCATTTT
CASSLRQPQHF
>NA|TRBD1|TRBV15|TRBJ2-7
TGTGCCACCAGCCACGACAGGGGGTACGAGCAGTACTTC
CATSHDRGYEQYF